This T cell receptor (beta chain) is from a study of early T cells in non-severe SARS-CoV-2 infection. Study at large: Bulk RNA from unsorted whole blood was sequenced; chains were unpaired. Findings of the study overall: VDJdb matching favored anti-spike CD8 responses, missing private and CD4 specificities.

This CDR3 is 18 amino acids long. Trimming at V came to 6 bases and at J to 7 bases, leaving 16 bases not matched to a gene. CDR1 and CDR2 from the germline V gene are KGHSH and LQKENI. In TCRdb, the 5' RACE reads were re-called with MiXCR into one record per CDR3 protein. The table records roughly 60,000 distinct CDR3 sequences, about 6.1% of them present only once. This clonotype was counted many times. Its specificity is unknown. Specimen: whole blood, collected at baseline. This chain uses TRBV18 with TRBJ1-6, with 9 bases matching TRBD1. The TCR was taken from an adult who was a healthcare worker with PCR-confirmed SARS-CoV-2 infection or an uninfected control (not recorded which). The chain's CDR3 is CASSPNLTGGARNSPLHF. The CDR3 DNA reads as TGTGCCAGCTCCCCAAATCTTACAGGGGGCGCCAGGAATTCACCCCTCCACTTT.